This T cell receptor (beta chain) is from a study of chemoradiotherapy in HPV16-positive cancers. Germline V gene sequence: CDR1 LGHNA, CDR2 YSLEER. This CDR3 has 15 amino acids. V dropped 5 bases and J dropped 5; count of bases not matched to a gene: 6. TCRdb's copy holds only in-frame clones and misses some; the assay was immunoSEQ multiplex PCR. The repertoire holds 29,000 or so clones, with more than 85% as singletons. The sequencing here drew on blood, taken from a patient who underwent chemoradiotherapy. V usage is TRBV4-3 and J usage is TRBJ1-4, with 9 bases lining up with TRBD1. The receptor was derived from a human donor with HPV-associated anogenital cancer. CDR3 nucleotides: TGCGCCAGCAGCTCCACCGGGACAGGGAATGAAAAACTGTTTTTT. Translating gives CASSSTGTGNEKLFF.